The clone carrying this T cell receptor beta chain was recorded a few times. The germline V and J ends were trimmed by 1 base and 1 base, with 8 bases remaining between them. CDR1 is SGHRS and CDR2 is YFSETQ in the germline V gene. This CDR3 contains 14 residues. MiXCR was run by TCRdb on the RT-PCR reads, yielding one entry per CDR3 protein. This table holds fewer than 75,000 distinct CDR3 sequences, less than 30% found once. This sample is part of a study of patients and donors after allogeneic stem cell transplantation. The TCR was taken from a human donor who was either an allogeneic HSCT recipient or a stem cell or donor lymphocyte infusion donor (not recorded which). It is not recorded whose cells these are; they may come from a transplant donor. The sample comprised blood, either unsorted or a sorted T cell fraction (not recorded which). This chain uses TRBV5-1 with TRBJ1-1; no clear D gene. The CDR3 is CASSLQVGNTEAFF. The CDR3 DNA sequence: TGCGCCAGCAGCTTGCAGGTCGGGAACACTGAAGCTTTCTTT. The entire variable domain, with the rest obtained from reference TRBV5-1 and TRBJ1-1, is as follows: KAGVTQTPRYLIKTRGQQVTLSCSPISGHRSVSWYQQTPGQGLQFLFEYFSETQRNKGNFPGRFSGRQFSNSRSEMNVSTLELGDSALYLCASSLQVGNTEAFFGQGTRLTVV.